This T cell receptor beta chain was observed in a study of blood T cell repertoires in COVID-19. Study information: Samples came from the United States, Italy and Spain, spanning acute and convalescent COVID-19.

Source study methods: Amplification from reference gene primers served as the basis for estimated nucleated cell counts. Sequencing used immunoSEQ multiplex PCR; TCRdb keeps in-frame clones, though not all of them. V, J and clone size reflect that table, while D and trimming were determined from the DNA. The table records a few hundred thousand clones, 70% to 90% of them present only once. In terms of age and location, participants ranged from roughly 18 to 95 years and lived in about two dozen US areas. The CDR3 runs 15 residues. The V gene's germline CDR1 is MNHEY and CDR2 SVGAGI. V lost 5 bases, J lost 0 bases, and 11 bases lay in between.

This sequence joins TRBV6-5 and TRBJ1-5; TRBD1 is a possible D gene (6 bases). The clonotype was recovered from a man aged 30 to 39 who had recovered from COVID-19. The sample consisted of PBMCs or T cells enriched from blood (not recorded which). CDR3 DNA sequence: TGTGCCAGCAGTCCCCCCAGGGGTAGCAATCAGCCCCAGCATTTT. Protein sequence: CASSPPRGSNQPQHF.